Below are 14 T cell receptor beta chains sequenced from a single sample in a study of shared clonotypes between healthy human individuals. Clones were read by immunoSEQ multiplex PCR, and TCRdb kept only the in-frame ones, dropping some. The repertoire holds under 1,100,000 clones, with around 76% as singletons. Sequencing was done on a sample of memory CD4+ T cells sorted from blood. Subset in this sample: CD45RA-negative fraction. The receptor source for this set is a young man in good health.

CDR3 amino acids: CASSYSSLAVYEQYF. The CDR3 DNA sequence: TGTGCCAGCAGTTACTCGAGTCTAGCGGTCTACGAGCAGTACTTC. This chain connects TRBV6-5 to TRBJ2-7; 7 nucleotides line up with TRBD2. The V gene end was trimmed by 0 bases and the J gene end by 3 bases; junction bases not matched to a gene: 5. The CDR3 totals 15 residues. Per germline, CDR1 MNHEY and CDR2 SVGAGI.

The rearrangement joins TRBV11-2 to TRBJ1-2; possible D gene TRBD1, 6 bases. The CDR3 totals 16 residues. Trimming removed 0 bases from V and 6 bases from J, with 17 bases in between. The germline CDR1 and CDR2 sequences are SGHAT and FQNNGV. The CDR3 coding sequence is TGTGCCAGCAGCTTAGAGAGGCGAAGGACAGCCGATGGCTACACCTTC. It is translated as CASSLERRRTADGYTF.

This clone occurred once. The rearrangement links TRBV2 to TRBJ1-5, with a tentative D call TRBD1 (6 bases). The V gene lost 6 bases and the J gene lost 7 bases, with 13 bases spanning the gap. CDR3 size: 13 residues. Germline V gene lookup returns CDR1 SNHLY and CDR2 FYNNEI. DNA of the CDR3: TGTGCCAGCAGGGGGGGGCCCCGACAGCCCCAGCATTTT. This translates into CASRGGPRQPQHF.

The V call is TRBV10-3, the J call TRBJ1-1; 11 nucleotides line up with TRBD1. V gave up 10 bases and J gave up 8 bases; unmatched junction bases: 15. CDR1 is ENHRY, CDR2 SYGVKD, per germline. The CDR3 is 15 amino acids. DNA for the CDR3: TGTGCCACGGGGGACCCGGGACAGGGGGAAAGAGAAGCTTTCTTT. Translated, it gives CATGDPGQGEREAFF.

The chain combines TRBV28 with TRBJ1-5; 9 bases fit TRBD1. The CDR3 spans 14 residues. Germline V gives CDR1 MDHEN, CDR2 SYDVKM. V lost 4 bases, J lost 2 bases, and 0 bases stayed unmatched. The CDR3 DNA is TGTGCCAGCAGTTGGACAGGGGGCAATCAGCCCCAGCATTTT. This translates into CASSWTGGNQPQHF.

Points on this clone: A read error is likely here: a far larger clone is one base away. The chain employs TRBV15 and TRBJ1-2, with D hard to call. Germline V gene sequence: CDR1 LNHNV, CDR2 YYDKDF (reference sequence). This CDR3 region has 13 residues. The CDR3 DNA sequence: TGTACCACCAGCACTTCATCAGGCTATGGCTACACCTTC. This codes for CTTSTSSGYGYTF.

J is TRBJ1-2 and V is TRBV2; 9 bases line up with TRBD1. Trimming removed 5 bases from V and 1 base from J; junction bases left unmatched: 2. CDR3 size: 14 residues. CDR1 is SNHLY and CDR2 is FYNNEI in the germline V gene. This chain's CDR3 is CASSWGQGNYGYTF. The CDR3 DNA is TGTGCCAGCAGTTGGGGACAGGGTAACTATGGCTACACCTTC. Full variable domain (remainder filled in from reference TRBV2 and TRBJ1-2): EPEVTQTPSHQVTQMGQEVILRCVPISNHLYFYWYRQILGQKVEFLVSFYNNEISEKSEIFDDQFSVERPDGSNFTLKIRSTKLEDSAMYFCASSWGQGNYGYTFGSGTRLTVV.

DNA of the CDR3: TGTGCCAGCAGCTTCGGGGCGACAGGGCTGGGGGAGCAGTTCTTC. Protein: CASSFGATGLGEQFF. The genes are TRBV11-2 and TRBJ2-1, with 7 bases that match TRBD1. The CDR3 runs 15 residues. Germline lookup yields CDR1 SGHAT and CDR2 FQNNGV. V dropped 3 bases and J dropped 10; count of bases not matched to a gene: 12.

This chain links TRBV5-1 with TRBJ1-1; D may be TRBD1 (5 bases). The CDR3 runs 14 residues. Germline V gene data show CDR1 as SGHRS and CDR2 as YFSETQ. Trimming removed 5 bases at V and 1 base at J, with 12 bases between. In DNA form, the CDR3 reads TGCGCCAGCAGGTATATGGGGGGGAACACTGAAGCTTTCTTT. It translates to CASRYMGGNTEAFF. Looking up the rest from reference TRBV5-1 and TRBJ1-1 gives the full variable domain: KAGVTQTPRYLIKTRGQQVTLSCSPISGHRSVSWYQQTPGQGLQFLFEYFSETQRNKGNFPGRFSGRQFSNSRSEMNVSTLELGDSALYLCASRYMGGNTEAFFGQGTRLTVV.

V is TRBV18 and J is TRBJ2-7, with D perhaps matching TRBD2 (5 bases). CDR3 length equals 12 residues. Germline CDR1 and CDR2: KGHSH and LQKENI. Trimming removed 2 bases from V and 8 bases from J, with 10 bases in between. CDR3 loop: CASSPGAEKQYF. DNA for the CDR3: TGTGCCAGCTCACCAGGAGCGGAAAAGCAGTACTTC.

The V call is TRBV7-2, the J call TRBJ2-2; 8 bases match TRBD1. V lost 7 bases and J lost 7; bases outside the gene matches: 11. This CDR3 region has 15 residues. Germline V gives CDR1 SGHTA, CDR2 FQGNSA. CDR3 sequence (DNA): TGTGCCAGCACCAAGGACAGGGTAGGAGTCGGGGAGCTGTTTTTT. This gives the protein CASTKDRVGVGELFF.

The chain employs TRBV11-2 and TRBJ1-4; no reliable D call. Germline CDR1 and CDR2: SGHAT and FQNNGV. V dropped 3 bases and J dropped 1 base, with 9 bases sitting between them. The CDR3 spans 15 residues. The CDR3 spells CASSLDGLTNEKLFF. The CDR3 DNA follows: TGTGCCAGCAGCTTGGACGGACTAACTAATGAAAAACTGTTTTTT. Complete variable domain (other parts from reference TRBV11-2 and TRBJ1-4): EAGVAQSPRYKIIEKRQSVAFWCNPISGHATLYWYQQILGQGPKLLIQFQNNGVVDDSQLPKDRFSAERLKGVDSTLKIQPAKLEDSAVYLCASSLDGLTNEKLFFGSGTQLSVL.

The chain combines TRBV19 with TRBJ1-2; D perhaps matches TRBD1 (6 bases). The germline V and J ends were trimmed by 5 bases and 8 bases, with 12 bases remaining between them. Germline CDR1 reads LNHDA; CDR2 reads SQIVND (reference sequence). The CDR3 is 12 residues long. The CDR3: CASSPTGNGYTF. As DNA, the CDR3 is TGTGCCAGTAGTCCAACAGGGAACGGCTACACCTTC.

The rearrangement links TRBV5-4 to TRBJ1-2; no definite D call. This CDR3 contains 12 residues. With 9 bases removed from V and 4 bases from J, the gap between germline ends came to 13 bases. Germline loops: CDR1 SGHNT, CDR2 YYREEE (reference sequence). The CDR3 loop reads CATRRDGYGYTF. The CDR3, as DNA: TGTGCCACCAGACGGGATGGCTATGGCTACACCTTC.